This T cell receptor beta chain was obtained from a study of lymphopenia after photon versus proton radiotherapy. Libraries were prepared by immunoSEQ multiplex PCR; TCRdb keeps only in-frame clonotypes and omits some of them. This sample has approximately 30,000 clones, with approximately 95% found just once. A word on this clone: The target antigen is unknown.

CDR1 and CDR2 from the germline V gene are LNHDA and SQIVND (reference sequence). Trimming removed 3 bases at V and 9 bases at J, with 21 bases between. The CDR3 contains 17 residues. Study-level points and caveats: Authors raise, but do not show, better survival with proton therapy. Larger post-nadir TCR diversity loss correlated inversely with survival in deceased patients. Proton therapy kept repertoires fairly stable, unlike photons, which gained effector/memory cells.

V and J are TRBV19 and TRBJ1-6, with a weak D call TRBD1 (5 bases). This clonotype was sampled from a woman aged 50 to 60 with cholangiocarcinoma. Source: peripheral blood, taken from a patient treated with photon-based radiotherapy. CDR3 amino acids: CASSMNTQGVLSSPLHF. DNA of the CDR3: TGTGCCAGTAGTATGAACACGCAGGGAGTCCTAAGTTCACCCCTCCACTTT.